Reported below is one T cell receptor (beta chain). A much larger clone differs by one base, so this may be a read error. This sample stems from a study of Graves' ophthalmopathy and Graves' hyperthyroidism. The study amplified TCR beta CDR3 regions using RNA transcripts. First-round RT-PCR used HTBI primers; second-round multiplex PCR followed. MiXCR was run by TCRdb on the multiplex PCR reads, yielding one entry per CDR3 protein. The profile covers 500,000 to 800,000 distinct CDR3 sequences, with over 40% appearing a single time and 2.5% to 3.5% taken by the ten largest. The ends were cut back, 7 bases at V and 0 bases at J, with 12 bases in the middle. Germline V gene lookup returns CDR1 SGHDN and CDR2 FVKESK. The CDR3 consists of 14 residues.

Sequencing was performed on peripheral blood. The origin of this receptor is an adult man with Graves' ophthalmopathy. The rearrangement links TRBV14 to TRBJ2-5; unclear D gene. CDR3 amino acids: CASTARVYQETQYF. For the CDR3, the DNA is TGTGCCAGCACTGCTAGAGTTTACCAAGAGACCCAGTACTTC.